The entry below describes one T cell receptor (beta chain). Its antigen is unidentified. The data derive from a study of cytomegalovirus exposure and HLA in healthy donors. Use of 60 Vbeta and 13 Jbeta primers characterized the PCR. TCRdb's table, derived via immunoSEQ multiplex PCR, lists solely in-frame clones and lacks some. The sample yields roughly 140,000 clones, 75% to 80% seen once. Whole-study results and caveats: Altogether, some 160 TCR beta chains were recorded as cytomegalovirus-associated.

The CDR3 length is 17 residues. The trim removed 1 base at V and 0 bases at J, leaving 5 bases unmatched. CDR1 LGHNT and CDR2 FRNRAP come from the germline V gene. Sequencing was performed on PBMCs. The V and J genes are TRBV12-5 and TRBJ2-1, with TRBD2 matching 8 bases. The receptor was isolated from a woman aged 25-40 years in good health and CMV-seronegative. CDR3 sequence: CASGLGSGAISYNEQFF. The CDR3 nucleotides read TGTGCTAGTGGTTTGGGTAGCGGGGCAATCTCCTACAATGAGCAGTTCTTC.